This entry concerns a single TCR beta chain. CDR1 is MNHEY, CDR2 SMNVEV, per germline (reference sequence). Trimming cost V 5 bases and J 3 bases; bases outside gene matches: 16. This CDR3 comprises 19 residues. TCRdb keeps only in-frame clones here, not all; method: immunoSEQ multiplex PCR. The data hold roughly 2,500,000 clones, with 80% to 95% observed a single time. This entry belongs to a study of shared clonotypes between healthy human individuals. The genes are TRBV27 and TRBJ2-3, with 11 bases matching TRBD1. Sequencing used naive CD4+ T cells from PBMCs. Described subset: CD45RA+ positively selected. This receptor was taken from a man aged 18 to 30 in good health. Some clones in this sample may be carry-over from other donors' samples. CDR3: CASSPRSRDRGFWTDTQYF. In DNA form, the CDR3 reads TGTGCCAGCAGTCCTCGCAGCCGGGACAGGGGGTTTTGGACAGATACGCAGTATTTT.